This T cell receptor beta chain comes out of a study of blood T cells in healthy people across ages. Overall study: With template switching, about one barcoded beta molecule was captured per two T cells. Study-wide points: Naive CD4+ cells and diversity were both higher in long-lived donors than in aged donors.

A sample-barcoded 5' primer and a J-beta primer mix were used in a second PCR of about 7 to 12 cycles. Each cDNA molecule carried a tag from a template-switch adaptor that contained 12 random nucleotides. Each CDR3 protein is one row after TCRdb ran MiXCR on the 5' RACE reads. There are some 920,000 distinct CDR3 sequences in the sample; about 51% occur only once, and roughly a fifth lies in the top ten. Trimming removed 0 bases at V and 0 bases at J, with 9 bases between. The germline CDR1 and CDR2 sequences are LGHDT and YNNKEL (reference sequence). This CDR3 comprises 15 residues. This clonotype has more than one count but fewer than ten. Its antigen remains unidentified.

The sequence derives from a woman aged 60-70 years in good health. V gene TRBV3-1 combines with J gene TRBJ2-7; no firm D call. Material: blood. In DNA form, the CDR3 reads TGTGCCAGCAGCCAAGACGAGACACTCTCCTACGAGCAGTACTTC. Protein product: CASSQDETLSYEQYF.